These 7 T cell receptor beta chains originate from one sample sequenced in a study of blood T cell repertoires in COVID-19. This table comes from immunoSEQ multiplex PCR, and its TCRdb copy is limited to in-frame clones, with some not included. Among about 40,000 clones, 75% to 90% were seen once, and the ten largest hold approximately 9.5%. The sequencing input was peripheral blood. These TCRs come from a human donor in a cohort sampled during active COVID-19.

The chain carries TRBV5-1 and TRBJ2-5; 7 nucleotides match TRBD1. V lost 4 bases, J lost 1 base, and 13 bases stayed unmatched. The germline CDR1 and CDR2 sequences are SGHRS and YFSETQ. The CDR3 length is 17 residues. The CDR3 sequence is CASSTQPTGRIQETQYF. The CDR3 coding sequence is TGCGCCAGCAGCACCCAACCGACAGGGAGAATCCAAGAGACCCAGTACTTC.

This chain joins TRBV14 and TRBJ1-4; 9 bases are a match to TRBD1. With 5 bases clipped from V and 5 bases from J, the junction kept 6 bases outside the gene matches. Per the germline V gene, CDR1 is SGHDN and CDR2 is FVKESK. The CDR3 runs 15 residues. The CDR3 loop reads CASSGRDRVNEKLFF. The CDR3 nucleotides are TGTGCCAGCAGCGGACGGGACAGGGTCAATGAAAAACTGTTTTTT.

The chain combines TRBV5-4 with TRBJ2-3; D is unresolved. CDR1 and CDR2 from the germline V gene are SGHNT and YYREEE (reference sequence). V was pared by 2 bases and J by 2 bases, with 6 bases between. The length of the CDR3 is 13 residues. The CDR3 bases are TGTGCCAGCAGCTTATCGTTCACAGATACGCAGTATTTT. Amino acid sequence: CASSLSFTDTQYF.

The rearrangement links TRBV5-5 to TRBJ2-2; 12 positions agree with TRBD1. The CDR3 runs 17 residues. Trimming at V came to 4 bases and at J to 4 bases, leaving 8 bases not matched to a gene. CDR1 SGHKS and CDR2 YYEKEE come from the germline V gene (reference sequence). For the CDR3, the DNA is TGTGCCAGCAGCCCGCTTCCGGGACAGGGGGCCACCGGGGAGCTGTTTTTT. Residues: CASSPLPGQGATGELFF.

Written as DNA, the CDR3 is TGTGCCAGCTCACCTCAAGTCTTTCAGGGGGCAGGAGGCACCGGGGAGCTGTTTTTT. Translation gives CASSPQVFQGAGGTGELFF. This chain connects TRBV18 to TRBJ2-2; 8 bases line up with TRBD1. V dropped 3 bases and J dropped 4; count of bases not matched to a gene: 16. CDR1 is KGHSH and CDR2 is LQKENI in the germline V gene. This CDR3 has 19 residues.

V usage is TRBV19 and J usage is TRBJ1-2, with a tentative D call TRBD1 (6 bases). V lost 3 bases, J lost 8 bases, and 13 bases lay in between. The CDR3 contains 13 residues. Looked up from germline, CDR1 is LNHDA and CDR2 is SQIVND (reference sequence). CDR3 nucleotides: TGTGCCAGTAGTATTTTACAGGGAGACGGCTACACCTTC. Encoded protein: CASSILQGDGYTF.

This clone was detected once. This chain connects TRBV19 to TRBJ1-2; the match to TRBD1 covers 9 bases. Looked up from germline, CDR1 is LNHDA and CDR2 is SQIVND (reference sequence). CDR3 size: 13 residues. The V segment lost 10 bases and the J segment 4 bases; nucleotides outside the gene matches: 7. CDR3 sequence reads: CATQATGGYGYTF. In DNA, the CDR3 is TGTGCCACCCAAGCGACAGGGGGCTATGGCTACACCTTC.